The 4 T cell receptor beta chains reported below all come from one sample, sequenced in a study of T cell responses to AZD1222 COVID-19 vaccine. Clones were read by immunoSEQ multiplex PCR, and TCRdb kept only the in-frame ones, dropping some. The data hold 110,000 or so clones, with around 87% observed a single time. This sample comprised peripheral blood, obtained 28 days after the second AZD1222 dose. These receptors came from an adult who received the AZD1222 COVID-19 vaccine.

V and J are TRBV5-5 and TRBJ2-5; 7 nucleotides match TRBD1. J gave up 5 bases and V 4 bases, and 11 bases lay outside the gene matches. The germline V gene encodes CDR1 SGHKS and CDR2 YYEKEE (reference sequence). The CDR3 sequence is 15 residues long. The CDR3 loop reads CASSPGQRTMETQYF. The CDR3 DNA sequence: TGTGCCAGCAGCCCGGGACAGCGGACAATGGAGACCCAGTACTTC. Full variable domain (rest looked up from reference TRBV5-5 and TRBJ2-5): DAGVTQSPTHLIKTRGQQVTLRCSPISGHKSVSWYQQVLGQGPQFIFQYYEKEERGRGNFPDRFSARQFPNYSSELNVNALLLGDSALYLCASSPGQRTMETQYFGPGTRLLVL.

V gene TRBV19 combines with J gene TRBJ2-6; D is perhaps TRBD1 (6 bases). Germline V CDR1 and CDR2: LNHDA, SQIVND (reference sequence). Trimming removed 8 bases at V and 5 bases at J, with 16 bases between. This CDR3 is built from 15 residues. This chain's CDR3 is CASGDRRGWANVLTF. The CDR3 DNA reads TGTGCCAGTGGCGACAGGCGCGGCTGGGCCAACGTCCTGACTTTC.

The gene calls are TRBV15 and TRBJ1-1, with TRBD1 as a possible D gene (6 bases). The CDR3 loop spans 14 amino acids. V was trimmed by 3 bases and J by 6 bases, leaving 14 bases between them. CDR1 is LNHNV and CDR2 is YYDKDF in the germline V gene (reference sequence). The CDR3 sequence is CATSRQTGLSEAFF. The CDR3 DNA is TGTGCCACCAGCAGGCAGACAGGCCTTTCTGAAGCTTTCTTT.

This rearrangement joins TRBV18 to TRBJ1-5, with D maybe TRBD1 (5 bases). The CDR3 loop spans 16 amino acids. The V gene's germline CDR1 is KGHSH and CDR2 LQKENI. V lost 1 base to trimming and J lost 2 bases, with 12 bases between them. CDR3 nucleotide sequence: TGTGCCAGCTCACCACAGCAGGGTTGGGGCAATCAGCCCCAGCATTTT. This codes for CASSPQQGWGNQPQHF.